The rows below give T cell receptor beta chains drawn from one sample of a study of T-cell reconstitution after alpha-beta-depleted transplantation in children. TCRdb reprocessed the PCR reads with MiXCR, giving one entry per CDR3 protein. The repertoire holds some 120,000 distinct CDR3 sequences, with 8.5% to 10% as singletons. This material consisted of PBMCs, mostly from graft donor cells, taken 180 days after TCRalphabeta/CD19-depleted stem cell transplant. The receptor set was obtained from a girl in the first two years of life who had a stem cell transplant for combined immunodeficiency, so the T cells may come from the graft donor. Both conserved end residues are part of each CDR3. The order of the fields is CDR3 protein, CDR3 DNA, D gene, J gene, V gene, clone size. The D gene is left open where the match is weak. For some rows the clone size is stated as once, few or many, or as a class when expanded; others skip it.

CDR3 protein: CASSLVGTSATETQYF; CDR3 DNA: TGTGCCAGCAGCTTAGTAGGGACTAGCGCTACGGAGACCCAGTACTTC; D gene: TRBD2; J gene: TRBJ2-5; V gene: TRBV7-2; clone size: NA
CDR3 protein: CSASSPASGHHYEQYF; CDR3 DNA: TGCAGTGCTAGTTCCCCAGCGAGTGGCCACCACTACGAGCAGTACTTC; D gene: NA; J gene: TRBJ2-7; V gene: TRBV20-1; clone size: NA
CDR3 protein: CASSLETAGGHPQFF; CDR3 DNA: TGTGCCAGCAGCTTAGAGACAGCGGGGGGGCACCCGCAGTTCTTC; D gene: TRBD2; J gene: TRBJ2-1; V gene: TRBV11-2; clone size: few
CDR3 protein: CASSLGRFMPQHF; CDR3 DNA: TGTGCCAGCAGCCTGGGCAGGTTTATGCCCCAGCATTTT; D gene: NA; J gene: TRBJ1-5; V gene: TRBV14; clone size: many
CDR3 protein: CASSYSIGGSGLYNEQFF; CDR3 DNA: TGTGCCAGCAGTTACTCGATCGGTGGAAGCGGATTATACAATGAGCAGTTCTTC; D gene: NA; J gene: TRBJ2-1; V gene: TRBV6-2/TRBV6-3; clone size: NA
CDR3 protein: CATRSGLVFSSEQYF; CDR3 DNA: TGTGCCACCAGATCGGGGCTAGTTTTTTCGTCCGAGCAGTACTTC; D gene: NA; J gene: TRBJ2-7; V gene: TRBV15; clone size: NA
CDR3 protein: CASSLLGQTRLGEQYF; CDR3 DNA: TGTGCCAGCAGCTTATTAGGCCAGACCAGACTGGGCGAGCAGTACTTC; D gene: NA; J gene: TRBJ2-7; V gene: TRBV7-2; clone size: many
CDR3 protein: CASSLDTSGNTIYF; CDR3 DNA: TGTGCCAGCAGTCTGGACACCTCTGGAAACACCATATATTTT; D gene: NA; J gene: TRBJ1-3; V gene: TRBV28; clone size: NA
CDR3 protein: CASSVARDRGMDEQFF; CDR3 DNA: TGTGCCAGCAGCGTAGCTCGGGACAGGGGTATGGATGAGCAGTTCTTC; D gene: TRBD1; J gene: TRBJ2-1; V gene: TRBV9; clone size: NA
CDR3 protein: CSASGIAGLSTYEQYF; CDR3 DNA: TGCAGTGCCAGTGGGATCGCCGGGCTCTCTACTTACGAGCAGTACTTC; D gene: NA; J gene: TRBJ2-7; V gene: TRBV20-1; clone size: few
CDR3 protein: CSARTTYEQYF; CDR3 DNA: TGCAGTGCCAGGACCACCTACGAGCAGTACTTC; D gene: NA; J gene: TRBJ2-7; V gene: TRBV20-1; clone size: NA
CDR3 protein: CASSKDNFETQYF; CDR3 DNA: TGTGCCAGCAGCAAAGATAACTTCGAGACCCAGTACTTC; D gene: NA; J gene: TRBJ2-5; V gene: TRBV21-1; clone size: few
CDR3 protein: CASSLWGQGAGELFF; CDR3 DNA: TGTGCCAGCAGCTTATGGGGACAGGGGGCCGGGGAGCTGTTTTTT; D gene: TRBD1; J gene: TRBJ2-2; V gene: TRBV7-2; clone size: few
CDR3 protein: CASREGEAAGELFF; CDR3 DNA: TGTGCCAGCAGAGAGGGGGAAGCGGCCGGGGAGCTGTTTTTT; D gene: NA; J gene: TRBJ2-2; V gene: TRBV25-1; clone size: few
CDR3 protein: CASSPRDTQETQYF; CDR3 DNA: TGTGCCAGCAGCCCCCGGGACACCCAAGAGACCCAGTACTTC; D gene: NA; J gene: TRBJ2-5; V gene: TRBV4-2; clone size: few
CDR3 protein: CASSYSTSGQETQYF; CDR3 DNA: TGTGCCAGCAGTTACTCGACTAGCGGCCAAGAGACCCAGTACTTC; D gene: TRBD2; J gene: TRBJ2-5; V gene: TRBV6-5; clone size: NA
CDR3 protein: CSVEGTSGSGEQFF; CDR3 DNA: TGCAGCGTTGAGGGGACTAGCGGGAGTGGTGAGCAGTTCTTC; D gene: TRBD2; J gene: TRBJ2-1; V gene: TRBV29-1; clone size: few
CDR3 protein: CASSLETSGKDTQYF; CDR3 DNA: TGTGCCAGCAGCTTGGAGACTAGCGGGAAGGATACGCAGTATTTT; D gene: TRBD2; J gene: TRBJ2-3; V gene: TRBV5-4; clone size: NA
CDR3 protein: CASSLRQDLAKNIQYF; CDR3 DNA: TGTGCCAGCAGCTTAAGACAGGATCTGGCCAAAAACATTCAGTACTTC; D gene: NA; J gene: TRBJ2-4; V gene: TRBV7-2; clone size: NA
CDR3 protein: CSASSVQETQYF; CDR3 DNA: TGCAGTGCTAGTTCTGTCCAAGAGACCCAGTACTTC; D gene: NA; J gene: TRBJ2-5; V gene: TRBV20-1; clone size: few
CDR3 protein: CASGYTGTQETQYF; CDR3 DNA: TGTGCCAGCGGATATACAGGGACCCAAGAGACCCAGTACTTC; D gene: NA; J gene: TRBJ2-5; V gene: TRBV6-2/TRBV6-3; clone size: many
CDR3 protein: CASSQSRTGQGGSPLHF; CDR3 DNA: TGCGCCAGCAGCCAAAGCCGCACGGGACAGGGTGGTTCACCCCTCCACTTT; D gene: TRBD1; J gene: TRBJ1-6; V gene: TRBV4-1; clone size: NA
CDR3 protein: CSARGLKGPSTDTQYF; CDR3 DNA: TGCAGTGCTAGAGGTCTGAAGGGACCTTCCACAGATACGCAGTATTTT; D gene: NA; J gene: TRBJ2-3; V gene: TRBV20-1; clone size: NA
CDR3 protein: CAIRMAGGSYEQYF; CDR3 DNA: TGTGCCATCAGGATGGCAGGGGGATCTTACGAGCAGTACTTC; D gene: TRBD1; J gene: TRBJ2-7; V gene: TRBV10-3; clone size: few
CDR3 protein: CASSPPNNRETQYF; CDR3 DNA: TGTGCCAGCTCACCACCGAACAATCGGGAGACCCAGTACTTC; D gene: NA; J gene: TRBJ2-5; V gene: TRBV18; clone size: NA
CDR3 protein: CASGGGQGTDTQYF; CDR3 DNA: TGCGCCAGCGGTGGGGGACAGGGGACTGATACGCAGTATTTT; D gene: TRBD1; J gene: TRBJ2-3; V gene: TRBV5-1; clone size: NA
CDR3 protein: CSVSSGVDTQYF; CDR3 DNA: TGCAGTGTTTCTAGTGGTGTTGATACGCAGTATTTT; D gene: NA; J gene: TRBJ2-3; V gene: TRBV20-1; clone size: NA